The 8 T cell receptor beta chains below were found in one sample sequenced in a study of T-cell reconstitution after alpha-beta-depleted transplantation in children. A library of TCRbeta sequences, prepared with unique molecular identifiers, was generated. TCRdb fed the PCR reads into MiXCR, producing one record per CDR3 protein. Of about 980,000 distinct CDR3 sequences in the sample, about 29% were seen once. Sequenced material: PBMCs, mostly from graft donor cells, taken 360 days after TCRalphabeta/CD19-depleted stem cell transplant. These receptors came from a boy under two years old who had a stem cell transplant for SCID, so the T cells may come from the graft donor.

The chain uses TRBV20-1 and TRBJ2-1; 9 nucleotides match TRBD2. V dropped 2 bases and J dropped 2; count of bases not matched to a gene: 4. Germline V gene data show CDR1 as DFQATT and CDR2 as SNEGSKA (reference sequence). CDR3 length: 15 amino acids. The CDR3 DNA follows: TGCAGTGCTAGACTTAGCGGGGGACCCTACAATGAGCAGTTCTTC. It encodes CSARLSGGPYNEQFF.

This chain connects TRBV19 to TRBJ2-7, with D perhaps given as TRBD1 or TRBD2 (5 bases each). V was pared by 5 bases and J by 0 bases, with 14 bases between. Germline V gives CDR1 LNHDA, CDR2 SQIVND (reference sequence). The CDR3 extends over 15 amino acids. The CDR3 reads CASSVGGHRSYEQYF. DNA of the CDR3: TGTGCCAGTAGTGTCGGAGGACACCGCTCCTACGAGCAGTACTTC.

This clonotype was observed a few times. This rearrangement joins TRBV7-2 to TRBJ2-5; 11 nucleotides line up with TRBD2. Trimming at V came to 3 bases and at J to 4 bases, leaving 4 bases not matched to a gene. Germline V CDR1 and CDR2: SGHTA, FQGNSA. CDR3 length: 15 amino acids. The CDR3 spells CASSFRLAGPETQYF. DNA for the CDR3: TGTGCCAGCAGCTTCAGACTAGCGGGGCCAGAGACCCAGTACTTC.

This clonotype was counted only a few times. V is TRBV10-3 and J is TRBJ2-2; TRBD1 matches at 9 bases. The CDR3 spans 19 residues. The germline CDR1 and CDR2 sequences are ENHRY and SYGVKD. V was pared by 2 bases and J by 5 bases, with 15 bases of the junction left unmatched. As DNA, the CDR3 is TGTGCCATCAGTGAGGGGACACTCCGGGACAGGGTTTGGACCGGGGAGCTGTTTTTT. This encodes CAISEGTLRDRVWTGELFF.

In its sample, this clonotype was seen a few times. This chain connects TRBV20-1 to TRBJ2-5; tentatively, D is TRBD1 or TRBD2 (6 bases each). The V and J ends lost 6 bases and 2 bases respectively, with 19 bases between them. This CDR3 is built from 15 residues. Germline CDR1 DFQATT, CDR2 SNEGSKA (reference sequence). The CDR3, as DNA: TGCAGTGCCCAGAGGGTGCGGGGACAACAAGAGACCCAGTACTTC. Protein sequence: CSAQRVRGQQETQYF.

The J gene is TRBJ2-3, the V gene TRBV15, with D possibly TRBD2 on 6 matching bases. The V end lost 8 bases, the J end lost 2 bases, and 17 bases lay between the germline ends. In germline, CDR1 is LNHNV, CDR2 YYDKDF (reference sequence). The CDR3 is made up of 15 amino acids. The CDR3 region is CATSLVGGDTDTQYF. The CDR3 DNA is TGTGCCACCTCTCTAGTCGGGGGAGACACAGATACGCAGTATTTT.

This clonotype was seen just once. V usage is TRBV29-1 and J usage is TRBJ1-2; D gene ambiguous. The CDR3 runs 11 residues. V lost 5 bases to trimming and J lost 4 bases, with 8 bases between them. Germline CDR1 SQVTM, CDR2 ANQGSEA. CDR3 loop: CSVTATYGYTF. CDR3 bases: TGCAGCGTTACGGCTACCTATGGCTACACCTTC.

The V call is TRBV5-5, the J call TRBJ2-2, with 11 bases identical to TRBD1. CDR1 and CDR2 from the germline V gene are SGHKS and YYEKEE (reference sequence). The CDR3 has 17 amino acids. J gave up 5 bases and V 2 bases, and 8 bases lay outside the gene matches. CDR3 nucleotide sequence: TGTGCCAGCAGCTTACGCACCGGGACAGGGGGGACCGGGGAGCTGTTTTTT. Its protein is CASSLRTGTGGTGELFF.